The clone carrying this TCR beta chain was picked up one time. The data stem from a study of T cells in Graves' hyperthyroidism and ophthalmopathy. Patients having uncontrolled infection, another autoimmune disease, pregnancy or lactation were not included. Researchers took RNA transcripts and amplified the TCR beta CDR3 regions from them. Primed by the HTBI set, a first-round RT-PCR was run on the TCR CDR3. A single record per CDR3 protein comes from TCRdb applying MiXCR to the multiplex PCR reads. The table records roughly 240,000 distinct CDR3 sequences, roughly 22% of them present only once. Trimming cost V 0 bases and J 8 bases, with 11 bases left between them. This CDR3 contains 14 residues. Germline V CDR1 and CDR2: SGHRS, YFSETQ.

The source is a woman aged 40-49 years with Graves' ophthalmopathy. The chain recombines TRBV5-1 with TRBJ2-2; D unresolved. The sequenced sample was blood. In DNA form, the CDR3 reads TGCGCCAGCAGCTTGGATCGGCTAGGGGGGGAGCTGTTTTTT. This encodes CASSLDRLGGELFF.